A single count supports the clone carrying this T cell receptor (beta chain). Its cognate antigen is unknown. Germline V gene data show CDR1 as SGHTA and CDR2 as FQGNSA. The V and J ends lost 2 bases and 0 bases respectively, with 22 bases between them. The CDR3 totals 19 residues. RNA in amounts of roughly 0.5 to 1 ug was reverse transcribed with random hexamers. TCRdb recomputed calls from the immunoSEQ multiplex PCR reads with MiXCR, one row per CDR3 protein. Of some 130,000 distinct CDR3 sequences in the sample, more than 85% were seen once. These data are taken from a study of CD8 T cells in Susac syndrome. Study conclusions and caveats: Susac-specific public clones were found in both the total CD8+ and the CD8+ TEMRA repertoires, with around 16 in the former and roughly five in the latter.

Sequencing of TCR beta was carried out in blood CD8+ and CD4+ T cells. The origin of this receptor is a human donor with Susac syndrome. What was sequenced was CD8+ T cells from PBMCs. J is TRBJ1-2 and V is TRBV7-2; D ambiguous. CDR3 in DNA: TGTGCCAGCAGCTTATCCCCCGGGTCGGGCCACGAAGCTAACTATGGCTACACCTTC. Encoded protein: CASSLSPGSGHEANYGYTF.